This T cell receptor beta chain came from a study of T cell responses to AZD1222 COVID-19 vaccine. Using immunoSEQ multiplex PCR, the repertoire was profiled, and TCRdb retains in-frame clones only, with some absent. The sample yields more than 95,000 clones, more than 85% seen once. Study-wide results and limits: Repertoires were sampled only after the peak T cell response.

Germline V gives CDR1 LNHDA, CDR2 SQIVND (reference sequence). The CDR3 length is 15 residues. Trimming removed 6 bases from V and 3 bases from J, with 18 bases in between. As concerns this clone: Its target is unknown.

This receptor was taken from an adult in good health. The chain has TRBV19 and TRBJ2-7, with D tentatively TRBD1 or TRBD2 (6 bases each). The sequencing here drew on peripheral blood, taken on day 0 of AZD1222 vaccination. The CDR3 nucleotides read TGTGCCAGTAGCCGCGAGGGGGGCAAGGGCTACGAGCAGTACTTC. Residues: CASSREGGKGYEQYF.